This T cell receptor beta chain stems from a study of tissue T cells after allogeneic stem cell transplantation. Measured with immunoSEQ multiplex PCR; TCRdb has only the in-frame clones, and not every one. The data hold about 22,000 clones, with approximately 77% observed a single time. Study findings and constraints: Only a limited share of tissue TCRs appeared in blood or spleen. Anatomically similar tissues had similar TCR repertoires within each patient. Which tissue TCRs were alloreactive or antigen-specific was not determined. Some clones might be persisting host cells.

Trimming removed 5 bases at V and 6 bases at J, with 7 bases between. The CDR3 length is 12 residues. Germline V gene lookup returns CDR1 LGHDT and CDR2 YNNKQL (reference sequence). This clone was observed a handful of times. What it recognizes is unknown. These gene names are mouse names. The read terminates 1 residue before the CDR3 end, so the remaining end is supplied by the germline J gene. The clonotype was recovered from a female BALB/c mouse in good health. This strain has MHC haplotype H2-d. The sequenced sample was spleen. The chain carries TRBV4 and TRBJ1-4; D gene unclear. This CDR3 reads CASSPSYERLFF. The part of the CDR3 DNA that was read is TGTGCCAGCAGCCCTAGTTACGAAAGATTATTT. Looking up the rest from reference TRBV4 and TRBJ1-4 gives the full variable domain: ETAVFQTPNYHVTQVGNEVSFNCKQTLGHDTMYWYKQDSKKLLKIMFSYNNKQLIVNETVPRRFSPQSSDKAHLNLRIKSVEPEDSAVYLCASSPSYERLFFGHGTKLSVL.